The clone carrying this TCR beta chain showed up many times. Looked up from germline, CDR1 is MNHEY and CDR2 is SVGAGI. This CDR3 comprises 12 residues. With 4 bases removed from V and 1 base from J, the gap between germline ends came to 4 bases. This entry belongs to a study of neurological immune-mediated disorders. One entry per CDR3 protein, called by TCRdb with MiXCR from the 5' RACE reads. The data contain fewer than 85,000 distinct CDR3 sequences, 15% to 20% of them seen just once; the ten biggest clones take up 15% to 17%. This receptor was taken from a woman in her 40s in good health. This chain uses TRBV6-5 with TRBJ2-5; D remains ambiguous. Sequenced material: PBMCs. CDR3 DNA: TGTGCCAGCAGTTCCCCCCAAGAGACCCAGTACTTC. Its translation: CASSSPQETQYF.